The rows below give T cell receptor beta chains drawn from one sample of a study of blood T cell repertoires in COVID-19. Here immunoSEQ multiplex PCR was the method, and the copy in TCRdb shows in-frame clones only, minus some. The data contain approximately 140,000 clones, 85% to 90% of them singletons. Sample: peripheral blood. These receptors all stem from a human donor in a cohort sampled during active COVID-19. CDR3s include the opening cysteine and the closing phenylalanine or tryptophan. The order of the fields is CDR3 DNA, CDR3 protein, J gene, D gene, clone size, V gene. D genes are given only for firm matches. Size values are once, few and many counts, or a class for expanded clones, and some rows have none.

TGTGCCAGCAGCTTAACGGCCCGGACTAGCGGGAGTGGCGAGCAGTACTTC,CASSLTARTSGSGEQYF,TRBJ2-7,TRBD2,-,TRBV7-3
TGTGCCAGCAGCTTCGGGACAGGGCTTTCACCCCTCCACTTT,CASSFGTGLSPLHF,TRBJ1-6,TRBD1,-,TRBV7-9
TGTGCCAGTAGTATACGGACAGGGCCGACCTACGAGCAGTACTTC,CASSIRTGPTYEQYF,TRBJ2-7,TRBD1,once,TRBV19
TGTGCCAGCAGTAATTATCCGTCTCGGGGAGGGACTTCCTACGAGCAGTACTTC,CASSNYPSRGGTSYEQYF,TRBJ2-7,TRBD2,-,TRBV28
TGTGCCAGCAGCCCTATGGGAGCAGGAAACACCATATATTTT,CASSPMGAGNTIYF,TRBJ1-3,-,-,TRBV5-4
-,CASSFWPRGRSYEQYF,TRBJ2-7,-,-,TRBV11-2
TGTGCCAGCAGTTTCTATAGTCCGGGACAGGGAGGAGCTTTCTTT,CASSFYSPGQGGAFF,TRBJ1-1,TRBD1,-,TRBV28
TGTGCCAGCAGCCTAGAGCCAGGGGGCCTTAATTCACCCCTCCACTTT,CASSLEPGGLNSPLHF,TRBJ1-6,TRBD1,-,TRBV5-5
TGTGCCAGCAGCGTTCCCCAGGCTAACTATGGCTACACCTTC,CASSVPQANYGYTF,TRBJ1-2,-,-,TRBV5-4
TGTGCCAGCAGCTTCTCTTGGCAGAACACTGAAGCTTTCTTT,CASSFSWQNTEAFF,TRBJ1-1,-,-,TRBV7-3
TGTGCCAGCAGCTTTGGACAGCTTGATGAAGCTTTCTTT,CASSFGQLDEAFF,TRBJ1-1,-,-,TRBV7-9
TGTGCCAGCAGTGAAGCTTCCGTTTTACAGGGGGCCTTTAGCACAGATACGCAGTATTTT,CASSEASVLQGAFSTDTQYF,TRBJ2-3,TRBD1,-,TRBV6-1
TGTGCCAGCAGCCCGAAGGGGGCTGGAAACACCATATATTTT,CASSPKGAGNTIYF,TRBJ1-3,-,-,TRBV6-6
TGTGCCAGCAGACCACCGGGACAGGGGACCTACGAGCAGTACTTC,CASRPPGQGTYEQYF,TRBJ2-7,TRBD1,-,TRBV6-5
TGTGCCAGCTCACCGGGACTAGAAGTCAGGAATGAGCAGTTCTTC,CASSPGLEVRNEQFF,TRBJ2-1,TRBD2,-,TRBV18
TGTGCCAGCAGCCCCCAGAGCGCTTACTACAATGAGCAGTTCTTC,CASSPQSAYYNEQFF,TRBJ2-1,-,-,TRBV7-3
TGCGCCAGCAGCCAAGACAGGGGCTCCTACAATGAGCAGTTCTTC,CASSQDRGSYNEQFF,TRBJ2-1,-,once,TRBV4-1
TGTGCCTGGAGTGTACAGGGGAATCAGCCCCAGCATTTT,CAWSVQGNQPQHF,TRBJ1-5,TRBD1,few,TRBV30
TGTGCCAGCAGCCCCGGGACAGGATCCTACGAGCAGTACTTC,CASSPGTGSYEQYF,TRBJ2-7,TRBD1,-,TRBV11-2
TGTGCCAGCAGCCAACTCGGACAGGGGGCGCATGAGGGCTACACCTTC,CASSQLGQGAHEGYTF,TRBJ1-2,TRBD1,-,TRBV3-1/TRBV3-2
TGCGCCAGCAGCCAAGTATTTGGGTCTGGGAGTGGACAAGAGACCCAGTACTTC,CASSQVFGSGSGQETQYF,TRBJ2-5,-,-,TRBV4-1
TGTGCCAGCGGAACAGTGCTGAGCTCCTATAATTCACCCCTCCACTTT,CASGTVLSSYNSPLHF,TRBJ1-6,-,-,TRBV28
TGTGCCAGCAGCTCAACAGGGTTGAACTATGGCTACACCTTC,CASSSTGLNYGYTF,TRBJ1-2,-,once,TRBV5-6
TGTGCCAGCAGCCAGTCGCTACTAGTTCAAGAGACCCAGTACTTC,CASSQSLLVQETQYF,TRBJ2-5,-,-,TRBV3-1/TRBV3-2
TGTGCCAGCAGCGTCCTACCGCGTAATGAAAAACTGTTTTTT,CASSVLPRNEKLFF,TRBJ1-4,-,-,TRBV9
TGCGCCAGCAGCCAAGACTGGTTACAGGGTCTTAATGAAAAACTGTTTTTT,CASSQDWLQGLNEKLFF,TRBJ1-4,-,once,TRBV4-3
TGTGCCAGCAGTGCTAGAGGTGCCGGGGAGCTGTTTTTT,CASSARGAGELFF,TRBJ2-2,-,-,TRBV27
TGTGCCAGTAGTATTGGTACAGGGATAGGCTACGAGCAGTACTTC,CASSIGTGIGYEQYF,TRBJ2-7,-,-,TRBV19
TGTGCCAGTAGTGCAACCGGGACTAGCGGAAATGAGCAGTTCTTC,CASSATGTSGNEQFF,TRBJ2-1,TRBD2,-,TRBV19
TGTGCCAGCAGCCCCCAGTCTAGCGGGGAGCAGTACTTC,CASSPQSSGEQYF,TRBJ2-7,TRBD2,-,TRBV3-1/TRBV3-2
TGTGCCAGCAGCTTGGCAGGGGGAGATGGCTACACCTTC,CASSLAGGDGYTF,TRBJ1-2,TRBD1,-,TRBV5-4
TGTGCCACCTCTAGACAGGGGAACACTGAAGCTTTCTTT,CATSRQGNTEAFF,TRBJ1-1,TRBD1,-,TRBV19
TGTGCCAGCAGTCCAAGGGAGCGCTATGGCTACACCTTC,CASSPRERYGYTF,TRBJ1-2,-,few,TRBV6-5
TGCGCCAGCAGACCTAGCTCGAACACCGGGGAGCTGTTTTTT,CASRPSSNTGELFF,TRBJ2-2,-,-,TRBV5-1
TGTGCCAGCAGTCTGACGCAAGCGAGCAATCAGCCCCAGCATTTT,CASSLTQASNQPQHF,TRBJ1-5,-,-,TRBV6-5
TGTGCCAGCAGCCCTAGCGGGGGGAGGATAGAGACCCAGTACTTC,CASSPSGGRIETQYF,TRBJ2-5,TRBD2,once,TRBV5-4
TGTGCCAGCAGTTACACTGCGGGACAGGGTCGAATCGAGCAGTACTTC,CASSYTAGQGRIEQYF,TRBJ2-7,TRBD1,-,TRBV6-5
TGCGCCAGCAGCTTGGTGGGACAGGTTTACGAGCAGTACTTC,CASSLVGQVYEQYF,TRBJ2-7,TRBD1,-,TRBV5-1
TGTGCCAGCAGCTACCCTAGAGACAGCACCTCCTACGAGCAGTACTTC,CASSYPRDSTSYEQYF,TRBJ2-7,-,-,TRBV7-9
TGTGCCAGTAGTCGGGACAGGGCTCAGGCTAATGAAAAACTGTTTTTT,CASSRDRAQANEKLFF,TRBJ1-4,TRBD1,-,TRBV19
TGTGCCAGCAGCTTTGACAGGGGACCTAATGAAAAACTGTTTTTT,CASSFDRGPNEKLFF,TRBJ1-4,TRBD1,-,TRBV7-2
TGTGCCAGCAGCTTAGTACAGGGGGCCGATGAAAAACTGTTTTTT,CASSLVQGADEKLFF,TRBJ1-4,TRBD1,-,TRBV7-2
TGTGCCAGCAGTGATCCGCTAGCGGGAGCGTACGAGCAGTACTTC,CASSDPLAGAYEQYF,TRBJ2-7,TRBD2,-,TRBV25-1
TGTGCCAGCAGCCAAGAGGACAGGGGAAGAGGCTACACCTTC,CASSQEDRGRGYTF,TRBJ1-2,TRBD1,-,TRBV4-2
TGTGCTAGCAGCTTAATTGGCGGGGGGGGAGAGACCCAGTACTTC,CASSLIGGGGETQYF,TRBJ2-5,TRBD2,-,TRBV7-7
TGCGCCAGCAGCTTACTAGCTCTTGACGAGCAGTTCTTC,CASSLLALDEQFF,TRBJ2-1,-,-,TRBV5-1
TGTGCCAGTAGGGAGAGAAGCCCCACCTATAATTCACCCCTCCACTTT,CASRERSPTYNSPLHF,TRBJ1-6,-,-,TRBV19
TGTGCCAGCAGCCCCGTGGACAGGGACTTATATGGCTACACCTTC,CASSPVDRDLYGYTF,TRBJ1-2,TRBD1,-,TRBV7-8
TGTGCCAGCAGTAGAGTATTAACTGAAGCTTTCTTT,CASSRVLTEAFF,TRBJ1-1,-,-,TRBV28
TGTGCCTGGAGGGGGCTTGGGCGGGAGTCCCTCGAGCAGTACTTC,CAWRGLGRESLEQYF,TRBJ2-7,TRBD2,-,TRBV30
TGTGCCAGCAGCTTAGGGACCGAGGGCTACGAGCAGTACTTC,CASSLGTEGYEQYF,TRBJ2-7,-,-,TRBV11-2
TGTGCCAGCAGCTCCATTGGAGGGGTCTACGAGCAGTACTTC,CASSSIGGVYEQYF,TRBJ2-7,-,-,TRBV6-5
TGTGCCAGCAGCTTCACAGGGTCTAACTATGGCTACACCTTC,CASSFTGSNYGYTF,TRBJ1-2,-,-,TRBV11-2
TGTGCCAGCACCCCGACAGCGAACACTGAAGCTTTCTTT,CASTPTANTEAFF,TRBJ1-1,-,-,TRBV12-3/TRBV12-4
TGTGCCAGTAAGCCCGCCGGGAGGGACCGTCTAAGAAGGAACACCGGGGAGCTGTTTTTT,CASKPAGRDRLRRNTGELFF,TRBJ2-2,TRBD2,-,TRBV19
TGTGCCAGCAGTGGTGATGCTGGCGGCTCCTACAATGAGCAGTTCTTC,CASSGDAGGSYNEQFF,TRBJ2-1,-,-,TRBV28
TGTGCCAGTAAGGGTGGCCAGGGAAATCAGGGATACGAGCAGTACTTC,CASKGGQGNQGYEQYF,TRBJ2-7,-,once,TRBV6-6